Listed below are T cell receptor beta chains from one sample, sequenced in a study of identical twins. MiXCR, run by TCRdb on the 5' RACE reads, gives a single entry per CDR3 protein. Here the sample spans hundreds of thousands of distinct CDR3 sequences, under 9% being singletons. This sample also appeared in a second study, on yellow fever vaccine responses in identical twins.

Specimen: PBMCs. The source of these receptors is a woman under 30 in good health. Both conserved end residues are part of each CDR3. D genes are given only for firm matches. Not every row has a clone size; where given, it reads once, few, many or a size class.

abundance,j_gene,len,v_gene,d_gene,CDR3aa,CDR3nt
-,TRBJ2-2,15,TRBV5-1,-,CASSLGAPGTGELFF,TGCGCCAGCAGCTTGGGGGCCCCCGGCACCGGGGAGCTGTTTTTT
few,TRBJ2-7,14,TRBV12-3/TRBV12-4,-,CASSLAIGSYEQYF,TGTGCCAGCAGTTTAGCCATAGGATCCTACGAGCAGTACTTC
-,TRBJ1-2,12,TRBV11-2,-,CASSPRQDSYTF,TGTGCCAGCAGCCCCCGACAGGATAGCTACACCTTC
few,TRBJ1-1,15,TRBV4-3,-,CASSQDLLGAAEAFF,TGCGCCAGCAGCCAAGATCTATTGGGGGCCGCTGAAGCTTTCTTT
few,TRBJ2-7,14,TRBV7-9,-,CASSFEGLPNEQYF,TGTGCCAGCAGCTTCGAGGGGCTTCCGAACGAGCAGTACTTC
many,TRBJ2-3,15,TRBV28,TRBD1,CASSVTGGGTDTQYF,TGTGCCAGCAGCGTAACAGGGGGAGGCACAGATACGCAGTATTTT
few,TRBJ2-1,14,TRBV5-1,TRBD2,CASKPSGGKNEQFF,TGCGCCAGCAAACCTAGCGGAGGCAAGAATGAGCAGTTCTTC
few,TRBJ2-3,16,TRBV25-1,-,CASSPSSPGSTDTQYF,TGTGCCAGCAGTCCTTCTAGTCCCGGAAGCACAGATACGCAGTATTTT
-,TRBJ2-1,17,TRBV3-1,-,CASSARKTRSSYNEQFF,TGTGCCAGCAGCGCTCGGAAAACCCGGAGCTCCTACAATGAGCAGTTCTTC
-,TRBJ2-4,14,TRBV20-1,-,CSAGPTGAKNIQYF,TGCAGTGCAGGTCCGACAGGAGCCAAAAACATTCAGTACTTC
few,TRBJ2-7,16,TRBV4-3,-,CASSQRAGAFSYEQYF,TGCGCCAGCAGCCAAAGGGCGGGTGCCTTCTCCTACGAGCAGTACTTC
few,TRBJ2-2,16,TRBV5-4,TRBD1,CASSLGGQGGTGELFF,TGTGCCAGCAGCTTGGGGGGACAGGGCGGCACCGGGGAGCTGTTTTTT
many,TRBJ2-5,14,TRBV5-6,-,CASSFRTVQETQYF,TGTGCCAGCAGCTTTAGGACGGTCCAAGAGACCCAGTACTTC
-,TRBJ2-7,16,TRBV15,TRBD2,CAPGGLAGVVPYEQYF,TGTGCCCCCGGGGGACTAGCGGGGGTAGTACCCTACGAGCAGTACTTC
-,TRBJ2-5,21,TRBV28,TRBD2,CASISGPGRRREAPHQETQYF,TGTGCCAGCATTTCCGGACCCGGTAGGAGGCGGGAGGCCCCGCACCAAGAGACCCAGTACTTC
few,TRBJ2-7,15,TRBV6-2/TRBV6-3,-,CASSYEGLPTYEQYF,TGTGCCAGCAGTTACGAGGGACTTCCAACCTACGAGCAGTACTTC
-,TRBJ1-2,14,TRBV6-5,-,CASSYRGGAYGYTF,TGTGCCAGCAGTTACAGAGGTGGGGCCTATGGCTACACCTTC
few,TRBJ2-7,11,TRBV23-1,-,CAPRHRGEQYF,TGCGCCCCTCGACACAGAGGCGAGCAGTACTTC
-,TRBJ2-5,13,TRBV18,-,CASSPQIQETQYF,TGTGCCAGCTCACCACAGATCCAAGAGACCCAGTACTTC
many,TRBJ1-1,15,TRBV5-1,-,CASSLDPGRDTEAFF,TGCGCCAGCAGCTTGGATCCAGGTCGCGACACTGAAGCTTTCTTT
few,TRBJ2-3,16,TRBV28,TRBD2,CASSGSGGAFTDTQYF,TGTGCCAGCAGCGGTAGCGGGGGGGCCTTCACAGATACGCAGTATTTT
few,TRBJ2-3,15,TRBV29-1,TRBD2,CSVEHRGGPTDTQYF,TGCAGCGTTGAACACCGGGGGGGCCCGACAGATACGCAGTATTTT
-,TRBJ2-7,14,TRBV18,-,CASSRTMAHYEQYF,TGTGCCAGCTCACGAACGATGGCACACTACGAGCAGTACTTC
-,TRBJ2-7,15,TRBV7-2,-,CASSLTERWIDEQYF,TGTGCCAGCAGCTTAACGGAGCGGTGGATCGACGAGCAGTACTTC
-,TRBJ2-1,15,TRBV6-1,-,CASTDRASGYDEQFF,TGTGCCAGCACCGACAGGGCTAGCGGATACGATGAGCAGTTCTTC
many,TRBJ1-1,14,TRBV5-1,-,CASSLPGQNTEAFF,TGCGCCAGCAGCTTACCGGGACAGAACACTGAAGCTTTCTTT
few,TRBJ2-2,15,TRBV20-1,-,CSAQGSGTNTGELFF,TGCAGTGCCCAAGGGAGCGGAACGAACACCGGGGAGCTGTTTTTT
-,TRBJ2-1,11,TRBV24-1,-,CATSRGFEQFF,TGTGCCACCAGCAGGGGATTTGAGCAGTTCTTC
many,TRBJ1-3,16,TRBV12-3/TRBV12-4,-,CASSWVQGTSGNTIYF,TGTGCCAGCAGTTGGGTGCAGGGGACGTCTGGAAACACCATATATTTT
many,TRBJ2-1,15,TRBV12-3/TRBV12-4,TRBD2,CASSRTSASYNEQFF,TGTGCCAGCAGCCGGACTAGCGCTTCCTACAATGAGCAGTTCTTC
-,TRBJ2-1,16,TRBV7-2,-,CASSFGVVRGVDEQFF,TGTGCCAGCAGCTTTGGGGTCGTCAGGGGTGTGGATGAGCAGTTCTTC
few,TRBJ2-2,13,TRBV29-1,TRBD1,CSVGQGANGELFF,TGCAGCGTGGGACAGGGGGCCAACGGGGAGCTGTTTTTT
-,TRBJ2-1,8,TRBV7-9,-,CASNGQFF,TGTGCCAGCAACGGGCAGTTCTTC
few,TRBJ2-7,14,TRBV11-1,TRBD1,CASSGGTGSAEQYF,TGTGCCAGCAGCGGCGGGACAGGGAGTGCCGAGCAGTACTTC
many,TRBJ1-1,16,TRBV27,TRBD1,CASSLSWTGVRTEAFF,TGTGCCAGCAGTTTATCTTGGACAGGGGTGCGCACTGAAGCTTTCTTT